Included here is one T cell receptor (beta chain) sequence, with context. Its antigen is currently unknown. This record comes from a study of T-cell memory formation after mild COVID-19. Notes on the study in general: SARS-CoV-2 specificity of second-wave clones peaking day 37 was unconfirmed. Whereas later expanders leaned CD4+, clones contracting day 15 to 85 showed a balanced CD4/CD8 makeup.

There are 16 residues in the CDR3. Per germline, CDR1 ENHRY and CDR2 SYGVKD. The V gene lost 5 bases and the J gene lost 5 bases, with 18 bases spanning the gap. TCRdb redid the calling of the 5' RACE reads with MiXCR, one entry per CDR3 protein. The sample yields around 300,000 distinct CDR3 sequences, approximately 15% seen once. The rearrangement links TRBV10-3 to TRBJ2-2; unclear D gene. Material for sequencing was PBMCs or a T cell subset sorted from them (not recorded which). The sequence came from a man aged 18 to 30 who had mild COVID-19 (a few samples of this study predate the infection). Cell type and time point are not known. CDR3 nucleotide sequence: TGTGCCATCAGTCCGTCGAACCCGACATTTACCGGGGAGCTGTTTTTT. As protein: CAISPSNPTFTGELFF.